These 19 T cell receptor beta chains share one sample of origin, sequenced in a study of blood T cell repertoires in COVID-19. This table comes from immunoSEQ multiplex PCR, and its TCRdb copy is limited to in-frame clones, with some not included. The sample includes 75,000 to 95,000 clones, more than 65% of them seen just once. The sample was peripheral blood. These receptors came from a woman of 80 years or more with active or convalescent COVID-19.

The DNA of the CDR3 is TGTGCCACCAGTGAGCGGGGTGCGGGGCAGCCCCAGCATTTT. Its translation is CATSERGAGQPQHF. V usage is TRBV24-1 and J usage is TRBJ1-5; unclear D gene. Trimming took 4 bases from V and 7 from J, leaving 13 bases between them. CDR3 length: 14 amino acids. CDR1 is KGHDR and CDR2 is SFDVKD in the germline V gene.

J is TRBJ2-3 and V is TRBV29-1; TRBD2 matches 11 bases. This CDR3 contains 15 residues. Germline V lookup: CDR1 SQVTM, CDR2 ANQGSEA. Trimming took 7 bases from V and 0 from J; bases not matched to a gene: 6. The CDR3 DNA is TGCAGCGCCGCACTAGCGGGAGTGAGCACAGATACGCAGTATTTT. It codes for CSAALAGVSTDTQYF.

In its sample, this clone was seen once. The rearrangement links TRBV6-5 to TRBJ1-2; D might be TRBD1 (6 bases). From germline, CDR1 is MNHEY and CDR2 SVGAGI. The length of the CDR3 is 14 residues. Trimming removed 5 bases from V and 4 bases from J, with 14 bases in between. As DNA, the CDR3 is TGTGCCAGCAGTCGCAAACAGGGAGCCTATGGCTACACCTTC. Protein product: CASSRKQGAYGYTF.

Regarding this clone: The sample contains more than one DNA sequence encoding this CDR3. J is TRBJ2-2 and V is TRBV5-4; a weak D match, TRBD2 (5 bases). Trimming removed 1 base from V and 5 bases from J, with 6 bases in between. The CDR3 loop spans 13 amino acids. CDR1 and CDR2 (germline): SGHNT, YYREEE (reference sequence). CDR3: CASSLPGTGELFF. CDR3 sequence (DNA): TGTGCCAGCAGCTTGCCGGGAACCGGGGAGCTGTTTTTT.

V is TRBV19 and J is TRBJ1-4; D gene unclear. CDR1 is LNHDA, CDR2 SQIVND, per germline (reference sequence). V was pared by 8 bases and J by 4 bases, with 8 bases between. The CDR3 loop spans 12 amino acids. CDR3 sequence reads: CASGLSNEKLFF. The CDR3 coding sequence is TGTGCCAGTGGACTTAGTAATGAAAAACTGTTTTTT.

The CDR3: CASRQDWNTEAFF. CDR3 DNA: TGTGCCAGCAGACAAGACTGGAACACTGAAGCTTTCTTT. This chain joins TRBV12-3 or TRBV12-4 and TRBJ1-1; D ambiguous. CDR3 length: 13 amino acids. V shed 6 bases and J shed 1 base, with 9 bases lying between them.

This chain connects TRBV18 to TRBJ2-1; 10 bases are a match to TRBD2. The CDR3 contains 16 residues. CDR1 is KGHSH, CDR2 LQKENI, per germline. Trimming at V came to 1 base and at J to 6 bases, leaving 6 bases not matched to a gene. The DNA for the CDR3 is TGTGCCAGCTCACCACTGAGGGCTAGCGGGAGCAATGAGCAGTTCTTC. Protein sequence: CASSPLRASGSNEQFF.

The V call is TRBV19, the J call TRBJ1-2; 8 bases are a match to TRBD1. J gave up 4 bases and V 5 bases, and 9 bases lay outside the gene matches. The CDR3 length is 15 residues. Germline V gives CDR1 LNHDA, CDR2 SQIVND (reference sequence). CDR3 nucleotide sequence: TGTGCCAGTAGTGTCCGTGGGACAGGACGCTATGGCTACACCTTC. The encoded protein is CASSVRGTGRYGYTF. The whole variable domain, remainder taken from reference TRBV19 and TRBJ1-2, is DGGITQSPKYLFRKEGQNVTLSCEQNLNHDAMYWYRQDPGQGLRLIYYSQIVNDFQKGDIAEGYSVSREKKESFPLTVTSAQKNPTAFYLCASSVRGTGRYGYTFGSGTRLTVV.

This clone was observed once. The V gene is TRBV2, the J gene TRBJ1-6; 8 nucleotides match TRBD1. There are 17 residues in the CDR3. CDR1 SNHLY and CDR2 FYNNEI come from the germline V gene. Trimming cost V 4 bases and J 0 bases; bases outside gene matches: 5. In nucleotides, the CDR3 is TGTGCCAGCAGTGGCCGGGACAGGAGCTCCTATAATTCACCCCTCCACTTT. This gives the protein CASSGRDRSSYNSPLHF.

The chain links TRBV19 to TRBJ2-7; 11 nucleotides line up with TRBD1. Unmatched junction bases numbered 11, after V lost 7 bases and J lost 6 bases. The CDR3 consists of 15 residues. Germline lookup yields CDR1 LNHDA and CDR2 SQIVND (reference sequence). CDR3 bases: TGTGCCAGTACCCCCCGGACAGGGGGCCGGGTCGAGCAGTACTTC. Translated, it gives CASTPRTGGRVEQYF. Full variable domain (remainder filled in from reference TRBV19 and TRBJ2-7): DGGITQSPKYLFRKEGQNVTLSCEQNLNHDAMYWYRQDPGQGLRLIYYSQIVNDFQKGDIAEGYSVSREKKESFPLTVTSAQKNPTAFYLCASTPRTGGRVEQYFGPGTRLTVT.

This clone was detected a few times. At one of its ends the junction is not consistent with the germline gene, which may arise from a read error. The CDR3 reads CAISRGQGDTEAFF. The CDR3 region has the DNA TGTGCCATCAGTAGGGGCCAGGGTGACACCGAAGCTTTCTTT. The rearrangement joins TRBV10-3 to TRBJ1-1; TRBD1 might be the D (5 bases). The CDR3 extends over 14 amino acids. Germline CDR1 is ENHRY and CDR2 is SYGVKD.

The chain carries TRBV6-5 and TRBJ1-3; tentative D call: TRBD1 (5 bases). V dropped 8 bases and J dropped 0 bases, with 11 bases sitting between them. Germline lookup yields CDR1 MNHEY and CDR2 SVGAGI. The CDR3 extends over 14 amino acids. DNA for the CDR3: TGTGCCAGCCGAGCAGGGAACTCTGGAAACACCATATATTTT. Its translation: CASRAGNSGNTIYF.

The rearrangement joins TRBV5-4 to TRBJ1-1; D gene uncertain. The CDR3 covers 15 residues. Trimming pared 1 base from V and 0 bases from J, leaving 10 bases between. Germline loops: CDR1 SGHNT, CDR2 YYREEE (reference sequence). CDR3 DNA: TGTGCCAGCAGCTTGAAGGAGTTTTTGAACACTGAAGCTTTCTTT. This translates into CASSLKEFLNTEAFF.

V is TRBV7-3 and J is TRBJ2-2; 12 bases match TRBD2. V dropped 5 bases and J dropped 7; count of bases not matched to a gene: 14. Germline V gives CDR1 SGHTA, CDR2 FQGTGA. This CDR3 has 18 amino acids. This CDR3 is CASSPGLAGQKGGGELFF. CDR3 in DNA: TGTGCCAGCAGCCCGGGACTAGCGGGCCAAAAAGGAGGCGGGGAGCTGTTTTTT.

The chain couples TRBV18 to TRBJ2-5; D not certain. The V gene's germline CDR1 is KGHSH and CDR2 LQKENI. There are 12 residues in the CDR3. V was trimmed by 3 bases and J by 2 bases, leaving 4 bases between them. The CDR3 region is CASSPQQETQYF. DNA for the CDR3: TGTGCCAGCTCACCCCAGCAAGAGACCCAGTACTTC.

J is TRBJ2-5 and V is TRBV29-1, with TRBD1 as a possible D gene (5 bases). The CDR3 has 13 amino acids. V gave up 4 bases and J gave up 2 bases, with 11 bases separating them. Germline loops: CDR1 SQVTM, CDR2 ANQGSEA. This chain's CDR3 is CSVGAGKQETQYF. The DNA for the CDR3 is TGCAGCGTTGGGGCAGGGAAACAAGAGACCCAGTACTTC.

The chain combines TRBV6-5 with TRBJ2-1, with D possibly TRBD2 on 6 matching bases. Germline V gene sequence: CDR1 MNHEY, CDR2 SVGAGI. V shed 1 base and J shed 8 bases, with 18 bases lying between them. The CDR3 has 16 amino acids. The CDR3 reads CASSYLGSWRVDEQFF. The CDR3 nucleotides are TGTGCCAGCAGTTACTTGGGGTCCTGGAGGGTAGATGAGCAGTTCTTC.

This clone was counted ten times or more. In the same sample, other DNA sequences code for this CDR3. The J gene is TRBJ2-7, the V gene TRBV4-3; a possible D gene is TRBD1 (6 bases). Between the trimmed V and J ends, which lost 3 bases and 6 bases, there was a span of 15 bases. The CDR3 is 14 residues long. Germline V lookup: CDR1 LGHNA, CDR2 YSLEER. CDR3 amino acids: CASSHGTSVGEQYF. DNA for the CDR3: TGCGCCAGCAGCCACGGGACATCAGTCGGCGAGCAGTACTTC.

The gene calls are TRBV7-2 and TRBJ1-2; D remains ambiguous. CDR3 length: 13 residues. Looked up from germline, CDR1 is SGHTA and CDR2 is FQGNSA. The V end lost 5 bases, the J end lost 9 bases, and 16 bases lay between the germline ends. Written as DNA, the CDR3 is TGTGCCAGCAGCGGAGACCGAGCCTTTAGCTACACCTTC. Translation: CASSGDRAFSYTF.